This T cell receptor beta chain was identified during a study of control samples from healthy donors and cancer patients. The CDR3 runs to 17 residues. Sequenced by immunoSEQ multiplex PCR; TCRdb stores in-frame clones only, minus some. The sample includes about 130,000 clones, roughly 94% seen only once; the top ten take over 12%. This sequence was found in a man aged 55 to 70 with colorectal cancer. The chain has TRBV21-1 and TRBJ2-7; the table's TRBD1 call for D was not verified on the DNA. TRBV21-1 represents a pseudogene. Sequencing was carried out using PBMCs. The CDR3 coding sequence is TGTGCCAGCAGCCCCTCTCACGGAGGACAGGGCTCAATCGAGCAGTACTTC. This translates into CASSPSHGGQGSIEQYF.